Listed below are T cell receptor beta chains from one sample, sequenced in a study of shared T cell receptors in the human thymus. Only in-frame clones appear in the TCRdb table, and some are missing; sequencing was by immunoSEQ multiplex PCR. The sample has 700,000 or so clones, approximately 85% seen once; the top ten hold over 0.008%. The data were also submitted as part of a second study, on human thymus T cells.

Source material: thymocytes. These receptors all stem from a girl under three years old with a congenital heart defect. CDR3s include the opening cysteine and the closing phenylalanine or tryptophan. Fields, in order: D gene, V gene, J gene, clone size, CDR3 DNA, CDR3 protein. D genes are given only for firm matches. Rows may omit the clone size; those that give it use once, few, many or a size class.

NA,TRBV25-1,TRBJ1-2,NA,TGTGCCAGCAGTGAGTCCAGGTTCTATGGCTACACCTTC,CASSESRFYGYTF
NA,TRBV5-6,TRBJ2-3,NA,TGTGCCAGCAGGAAGGGGGTAGAAACAGATACGCAGTATTTT,CASRKGVETDTQYF
NA,TRBV11-2,TRBJ1-1,NA,TGTGCCAGCAGCTCCGGGGTGGTTGTCGATGAACCGTGGACTGAAGCTTTCTTT,CASSSGVVVDEPWTEAFF
NA,TRBV5-1,TRBJ1-1,NA,TGCGCCAGCAGCTTAGGAAACGGTTGGCAGGGTCCTAGTACTGAAGCTTTCTTT,CASSLGNGWQGPSTEAFF
TRBD1,TRBV15,TRBJ1-2,NA,TGTGCCACCAGCAGTAGTACGGACAGGTCTTTTCACCATGGCTACACCTTC,CATSSSTDRSFHHGYTF
NA,TRBV13,TRBJ1-2,NA,TGTGCCAGCAGTCTTAGGGGTGGCTACACCTTC,CASSLRGGYTF
NA,TRBV7-2,TRBJ1-1,once,TGTGCCAGCAGCTTTTCCCGAGGGGGGGTTTCGGGGAACACTGAAGCTTTCTTT,CASSFSRGGVSGNTEAFF
TRBD1,TRBV25-1,TRBJ1-1,NA,TGTGCCAGCAGTGCTTCACTCCAGGGGGCTCACACTGAAGCTTTCTTT,CASSASLQGAHTEAFF
NA,TRBV9,TRBJ1-1,NA,TGTGCCAGCAGCGTAGTTCCCTTAACCCAGGGGAACACTGAAGCTTTCTTT,CASSVVPLTQGNTEAFF
TRBD2,TRBV28,TRBJ2-7,NA,TGTGCCAGCAACCCCCAAGGACTAGCGGGGGCCGTAAGCTCCTACGAGCAGTACTTC,CASNPQGLAGAVSSYEQYF
NA,TRBV7-9,TRBJ2-7,NA,TGTGCCAGCAGCTTAACGCAGGGTCTGGACGAGCAGTACTTC,CASSLTQGLDEQYF
NA,TRBV4-2,TRBJ1-1,NA,TGTGCCAGCAGCGCCAGGGGTGGGGACACTGAAGCTTTCTTT,CASSARGGDTEAFF
NA,TRBV14,TRBJ1-1,NA,TGTGCCAGCAGCCAAGGCGGGACCCAGGAACTCGAAGCTTTCTTT,CASSQGGTQELEAFF
NA,TRBV27,TRBJ1-2,NA,TGTGCCAGCAGAGGGGTAGGTTCGGCCCCTAACTATGGCTACACCTTC,CASRGVGSAPNYGYTF
NA,TRBV7-7,TRBJ2-7,NA,TGTGCCAGAAAAGGACTATCGATTTACGAGCAGTACTTC,CARKGLSIYEQYF
TRBD1,TRBV18,TRBJ2-7,NA,TGTGCCAGCTCAGCCTCGACAGGGGGGGCCTACGAGCAGTACTTC,CASSASTGGAYEQYF
NA,TRBV11-2,TRBJ1-2,NA,TGTGCCAGCAGCTTAGATCACGGGGAACGGAGTGGCTACACCTTC,CASSLDHGERSGYTF
TRBD2,TRBV29-1,TRBJ2-1,NA,TGCAGCGTTGATAGCGGGGGGGTGTACAATGAGCAGTTCTTC,CSVDSGGVYNEQFF
TRBD2,TRBV28,TRBJ2-3,NA,TGTGCCAGCAGTTTATGGGTAGCGGGGGGCCGAAACACAGATACGCAGTATTTT,CASSLWVAGGRNTDTQYF
NA,TRBV27,TRBJ1-2,NA,TGTGCCAGCAGTTCCCCCAGCCCCCGCCCGGGGGGGGGTGGCTACACCTTC,CASSSPSPRPGGGGYTF
NA,TRBV29-1,TRBJ1-2,NA,TGCAGCGTCAATTATGGCTACACCTTC,CSVNYGYTF
NA,TRBV6-5,TRBJ1-4,NA,TGTGCCAGCAGCCCTACGGGGATAGGAAAACTGTTTTTT,CASSPTGIGKLFF
NA,TRBV19,TRBJ1-5,NA,TGTGCCAGTAGTATGTCGTACCAGGGCCTGGGCAATCAGCCCCAGCATTTT,CASSMSYQGLGNQPQHF
TRBD1,TRBV2,TRBJ1-6,few,TGTGCCAGCAACTGGACAGGGACCTCCCCGAGGGATTCACCCCTCCACTTT,CASNWTGTSPRDSPLHF
NA,TRBV11-3,TRBJ2-1,NA,TGTGCCAGCAGCTTACGGTTGCAGGGGACCTACAATGAGCAGTTCTTC,CASSLRLQGTYNEQFF
TRBD1,TRBV12-5,TRBJ2-1,NA,TGTGCTAGTGACAAACAGGGGCCTCCCTACAATGAGCAGTTCTTC,CASDKQGPPYNEQFF
TRBD1,TRBV9,TRBJ2-7,NA,TGTGCCAGCAGCGTAGTGGGGACAGGCAATAACGAGCAGTACTTC,CASSVVGTGNNEQYF
TRBD2,TRBV9,TRBJ2-1,once,TGTGCCAGCAGCCTCGAAGCTGGCGGGGGGGCGGTTGAGCAGTTCTTC,CASSLEAGGGAVEQFF
TRBD1,TRBV28,TRBJ1-2,NA,TGTGCCAGCAGGCCCCCGTATTGGGCAGGGGGTTATTTGACGGACTATGGCTACACCTTC,CASRPPYWAGGYLTDYGYTF
TRBD2,TRBV29-1,TRBJ2-3,NA,TGCAGCGGCGGCCCGAGAGCGGGGGTTCCCTCTCGCACAGATACGCAGTATTTT,CSGGPRAGVPSRTDTQYF
NA,TRBV5-6,TRBJ1-3,NA,TGTGCCAGCAGCTTGTGGGACTTCCCCTCTGGAAACACCATATATTTT,CASSLWDFPSGNTIYF
TRBD1,TRBV4-3,TRBJ2-5,NA,TGCGCCAGCAGCCAAGGAGACAGGGCACAACAAGAGACCCAGTACTTC,CASSQGDRAQQETQYF
NA,TRBV7-9,TRBJ1-2,NA,TGTGCCAGCACCCTAATTCGGGACTCTGGGGCCTATGGCTACACCTTC,CASTLIRDSGAYGYTF
TRBD1,TRBV27,TRBJ1-6,NA,TGTGCCAGCAGGCCAGGGGACAGGAGTAATTCACCCCTCCACTTT,CASRPGDRSNSPLHF
TRBD2,TRBV7-2,TRBJ2-7,NA,TGTGCCAGCAGCTACGGAAGACTAGCGGGTAGCTACGAGCAGTACTTC,CASSYGRLAGSYEQYF
TRBD1,TRBV28,TRBJ2-7,NA,TGTGCCAGCAGTTTATATCGGGACAGCACCTACGAGCAGTACTTC,CASSLYRDSTYEQYF
NA,TRBV27,TRBJ2-5,once,TGTGCCAGCAGTTCTAGAACAACCAACGGTCCGGAGACCCAGTACTTC,CASSSRTTNGPETQYF
TRBD2,TRBV5-6,TRBJ2-1,NA,TGTGCCAGCAGCTTCTCGGGGGGGTCCTTTAGGAATGAGCAGTTCTTC,CASSFSGGSFRNEQFF
TRBD2,TRBV9,TRBJ2-3,NA,TGTGCCAGCAGCGTAGGTCATGCGGGGGGGCCATCAGATACGCAGTATTTT,CASSVGHAGGPSDTQYF
TRBD2,TRBV27,TRBJ2-2,NA,TGTGCCAGCAGTTTGAGTAGCGGGGGGGCTCGGAGCGGGGAGCTGTTTTTT,CASSLSSGGARSGELFF
TRBD2,TRBV13,TRBJ2-5,once,TGTGCCAGCAGTGGGACTAGCGGGAATGAGACCCAGTACTTC,CASSGTSGNETQYF
NA,TRBV5-6,TRBJ2-7,few,TGTGCCAGCAGCTTGGTCGGGGGATCCTACGAGCAGTACTTC,CASSLVGGSYEQYF
NA,TRBV4-2,TRBJ1-1,NA,TGTGCCAGCAGCCAAGAAGGCGAAACAGGGTCTGAAGCTTTCTTT,CASSQEGETGSEAFF